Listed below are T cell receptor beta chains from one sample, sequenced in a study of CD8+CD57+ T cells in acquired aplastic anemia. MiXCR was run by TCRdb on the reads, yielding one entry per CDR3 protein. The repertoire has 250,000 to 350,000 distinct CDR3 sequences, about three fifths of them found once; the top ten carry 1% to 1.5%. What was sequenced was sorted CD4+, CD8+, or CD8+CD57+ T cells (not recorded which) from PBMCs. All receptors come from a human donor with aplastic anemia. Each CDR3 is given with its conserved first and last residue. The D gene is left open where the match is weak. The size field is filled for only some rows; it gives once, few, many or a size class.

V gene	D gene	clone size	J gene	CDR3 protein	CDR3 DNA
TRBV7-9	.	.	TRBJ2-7	CASSPSADYEQYF	TGTGCCAGCAGCCCGTCCGCCGACTACGAGCAGTACTTC
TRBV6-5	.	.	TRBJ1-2	CASSPTTPNYGYTF	TGTGCCAGCAGTCCCACAACCCCGAACTATGGCTACACCTTC
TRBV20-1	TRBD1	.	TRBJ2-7	CSALAKDRASWEQYF	TGCAGTGCCCTCGCCAAGGACAGGGCTTCGTGGGAGCAGTACTTC
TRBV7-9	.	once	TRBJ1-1	CASSQEQTPSYMNTEAFF	TGTGCCAGCAGCCAAGAACAGACTCCCTCATACATGAACACTGAAGCTTTCTTT
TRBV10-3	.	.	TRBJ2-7	CAISEAGGAAYEQYF	TGTGCCATCAGTGAAGCTGGCGGAGCGGCCTACGAGCAGTACTTC
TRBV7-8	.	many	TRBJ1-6	CASSTTTGPGSPLHF	TGTGCCAGCAGCACCACAACGGGCCCGGGATCACCCCTCCACTTT
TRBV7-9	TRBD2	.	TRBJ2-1	CASPSGNEQFF	TGTGCCAGCCCTAGCGGCAATGAGCAGTTCTTC
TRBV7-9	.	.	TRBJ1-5	CASSLGAVLEGNQPQHF	TGTGCCAGCAGCCTCGGGGCAGTGCTCGAGGGGAATCAGCCCCAGCATTTT
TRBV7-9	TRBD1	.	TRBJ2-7	CASSSLRDRAPYSLYEQYF	TGTGCCAGCAGCTCCCTCCGGGACAGGGCTCCCTATTCCCTTTACGAGCAGTACTTC
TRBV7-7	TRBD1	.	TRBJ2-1	CASSPGQATYEQFF	TGTGCTAGCAGCCCCGGACAGGCTACCTACGAGCAGTTCTTC
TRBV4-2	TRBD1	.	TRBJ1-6	CASSHPGQGDSPLHF	TGTGCCAGCAGCCACCCGGGACAGGGGGATTCACCCCTCCACTTT
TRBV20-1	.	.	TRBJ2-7	CSALLRADLFYEQYF	TGCAGTGCCCTCCTCCGGGCAGACCTCTTCTACGAGCAGTACTTC
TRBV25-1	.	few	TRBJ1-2	CASRGPNYGYTF	TGTGCCAGCAGAGGCCCCAACTATGGCTACACCTTC
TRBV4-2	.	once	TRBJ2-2	CASSQGRAGELFF	TGTGCCAGCAGCCAAGGACGAGCCGGGGAGCTGTTTTTT
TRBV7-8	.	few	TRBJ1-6	CASRGAPSYSPLHF	TGTGCCAGCAGGGGGGCCCCGTCCTATTCACCCCTCCACTTT
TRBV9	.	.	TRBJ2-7	CASSLNLDPAAEQYF	TGCGCCAGCAGCTTAAACTTGGACCCTGCCGCCGAGCAGTACTTC
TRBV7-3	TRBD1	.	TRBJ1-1	CASSPRTGTTEAFF	TGTGCCAGCAGCCCTAGGACAGGGACTACTGAAGCTTTCTTT
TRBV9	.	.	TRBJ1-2	CASSVGRDVNYGYTF	TGTGCCAGCAGCGTAGGGAGGGACGTTAACTATGGCTACACCTTC
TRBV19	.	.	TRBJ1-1	CASLRGVATEAFF	TGTGCCAGTTTACGTGGGGTTGCCACTGAAGCTTTCTTT
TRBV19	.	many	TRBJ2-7	CASSITGSLRYGEQYF	TGTGCCAGTAGTATAACGGGATCTCTTAGGTACGGCGAGCAGTACTTC
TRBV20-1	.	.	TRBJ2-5	CSALTTGTHTFETQYF	TGCAGTGCTTTAACAACCGGGACACACACGTTCGAGACCCAGTACTTC
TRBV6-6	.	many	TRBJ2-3	CASTIQGDTQYF	TGTGCCAGCACCATCCAGGGAGATACGCAGTATTTT
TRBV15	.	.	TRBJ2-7	CATSRDLGQDGQYF	TGTGCCACCAGCAGAGATTTAGGGCAGGACGGGCAGTACTTC
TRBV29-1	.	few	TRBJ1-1	CSVVRTAMNTEAFF	TGCAGCGTCGTGAGGACGGCTATGAACACTGAAGCTTTCTTT
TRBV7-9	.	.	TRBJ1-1	CASSLQEPFKAEAFF	TGTGCCAGCAGCTTGCAGGAGCCCTTTAAGGCTGAAGCTTTCTTT
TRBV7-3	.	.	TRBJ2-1	CASSPQGSNNEQFF	TGTGCCAGCAGCCCGCAAGGTTCGAACAATGAGCAGTTCTTC
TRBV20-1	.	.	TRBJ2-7	CSATLPSRSYEQYF	TGCAGTGCTACATTGCCCTCCCGGTCGTACGAGCAGTACTTC
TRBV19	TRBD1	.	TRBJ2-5	CASSSDRVPETQYF	TGTGCCAGTAGTTCAGACAGGGTCCCTGAGACCCAGTACTTC
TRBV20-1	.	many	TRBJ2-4	CSAITTIGNIQYF	TGCAGTGCTATAACGACAATCGGGAACATTCAGTACTTC
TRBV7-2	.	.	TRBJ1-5	CASSLKPQHF	TGTGCCAGCAGCTTAAAGCCCCAGCATTTT
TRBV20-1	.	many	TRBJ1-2	CSARVPGFYGYTF	TGCAGTGCTAGAGTACCGGGATTCTATGGCTACACCTTC
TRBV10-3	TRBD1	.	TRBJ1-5	CAISGGTGGDQPQHF	TGTGCCATCAGTGGTGGGACAGGGGGCGATCAGCCCCAGCATTTT
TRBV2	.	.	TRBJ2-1	CASSANLGLSNEQFF	TGTGCCAGCAGTGCCAATTTGGGACTTTCCAATGAGCAGTTCTTC